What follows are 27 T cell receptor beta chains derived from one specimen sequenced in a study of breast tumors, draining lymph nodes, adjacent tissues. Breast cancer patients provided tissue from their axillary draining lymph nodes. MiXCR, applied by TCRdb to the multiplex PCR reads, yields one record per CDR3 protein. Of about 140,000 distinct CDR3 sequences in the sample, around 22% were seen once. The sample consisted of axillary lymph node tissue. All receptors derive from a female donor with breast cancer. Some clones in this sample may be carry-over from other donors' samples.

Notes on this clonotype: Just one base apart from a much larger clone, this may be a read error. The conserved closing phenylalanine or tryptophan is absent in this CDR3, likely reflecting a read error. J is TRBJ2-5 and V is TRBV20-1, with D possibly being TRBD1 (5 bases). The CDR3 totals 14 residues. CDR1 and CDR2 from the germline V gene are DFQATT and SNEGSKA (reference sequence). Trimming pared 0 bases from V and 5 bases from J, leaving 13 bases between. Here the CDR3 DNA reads TGCAGTGCTAGAGAAGTTTTGGGGCGGGAGACCCAGTACTAC. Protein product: CSAREVLGRETQYY.

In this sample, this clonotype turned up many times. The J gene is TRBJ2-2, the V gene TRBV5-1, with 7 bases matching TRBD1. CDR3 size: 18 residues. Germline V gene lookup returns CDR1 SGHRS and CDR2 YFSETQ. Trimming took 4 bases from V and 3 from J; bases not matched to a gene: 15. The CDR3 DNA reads TGCGCCAGCAGCCCCCTCCGAACGGACAGGAACTACACCGGGGAGCTGTTTTTT. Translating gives CASSPLRTDRNYTGELFF.

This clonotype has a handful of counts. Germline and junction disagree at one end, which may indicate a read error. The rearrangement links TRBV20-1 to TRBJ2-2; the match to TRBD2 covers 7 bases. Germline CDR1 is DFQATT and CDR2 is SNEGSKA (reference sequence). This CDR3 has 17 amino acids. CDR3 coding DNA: TGCAGTGCTAATAAGTGGGACCGGACGCGGGGGTCGTGGGAGCCGTTTTTT. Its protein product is CSANKWDRTRGSWEPFF.

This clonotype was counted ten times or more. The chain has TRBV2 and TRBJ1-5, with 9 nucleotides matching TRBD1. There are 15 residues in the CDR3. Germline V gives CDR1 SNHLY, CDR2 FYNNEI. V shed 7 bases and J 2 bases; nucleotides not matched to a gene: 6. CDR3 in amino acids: CASMMTGGGNQPQHF. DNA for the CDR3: TGTGCCAGCATGATGACAGGGGGGGGCAATCAGCCCCAGCATTTT.

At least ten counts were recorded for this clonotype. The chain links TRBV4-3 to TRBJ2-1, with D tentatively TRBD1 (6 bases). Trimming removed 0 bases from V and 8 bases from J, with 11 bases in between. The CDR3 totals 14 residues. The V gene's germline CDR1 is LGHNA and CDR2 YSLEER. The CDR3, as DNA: TGCGCCAGCAGCCAAGAAAGGGGGAGAGATGAGCAGTTCTTC. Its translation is CASSQERGRDEQFF.

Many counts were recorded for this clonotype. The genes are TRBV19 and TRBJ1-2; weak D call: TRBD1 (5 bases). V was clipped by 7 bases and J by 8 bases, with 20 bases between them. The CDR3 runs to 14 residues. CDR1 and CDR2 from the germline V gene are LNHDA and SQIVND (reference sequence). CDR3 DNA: TGTGCCAGTATGACCGGGACGGGGATATCGGGCTACACCTTC. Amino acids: CASMTGTGISGYTF.

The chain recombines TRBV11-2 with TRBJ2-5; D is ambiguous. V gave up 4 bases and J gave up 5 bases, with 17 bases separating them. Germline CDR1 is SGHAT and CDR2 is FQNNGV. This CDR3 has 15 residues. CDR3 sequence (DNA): TGTGCCAGCAGCTCATACAGAGGAGACGGGGAGACCCAGTACTTC. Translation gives CASSSYRGDGETQYF.

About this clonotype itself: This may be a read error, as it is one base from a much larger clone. The CDR3 sequence is CASSRELDTPSTDTQYF. DNA of the CDR3: TGCGCCAGCAGCCGAGAATTGGACACGCCAAGCACAGATACGCAGTATTTT. The chain combines TRBV4-1 with TRBJ2-3, with D possibly matching TRBD1 (5 bases). V lost 4 bases and J 0 bases, leaving 17 bases between the germline ends. CDR1 is MGHRA and CDR2 is YSYEKL in the germline V gene. The CDR3 runs 17 residues.

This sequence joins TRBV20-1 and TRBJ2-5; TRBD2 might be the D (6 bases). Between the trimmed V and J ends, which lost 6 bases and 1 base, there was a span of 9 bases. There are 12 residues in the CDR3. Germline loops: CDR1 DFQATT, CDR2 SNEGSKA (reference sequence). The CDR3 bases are TGCAGTGCGAAGGAGGGCCAAGAGACCCAGTACTTC. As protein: CSAKEGQETQYF.

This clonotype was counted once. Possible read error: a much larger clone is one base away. The chain's CDR3 is CASSQGGARAHKEQFF. The CDR3 bases are TGTGCCAGCAGCCAAGGCGGAGCCCGCGCCCACAAAGAGCAGTTCTTC. The chain uses TRBV6-5 and TRBJ2-1; no firm D call. The length of the CDR3 is 16 residues. Germline CDR1 MNHEY, CDR2 SVGAGI.

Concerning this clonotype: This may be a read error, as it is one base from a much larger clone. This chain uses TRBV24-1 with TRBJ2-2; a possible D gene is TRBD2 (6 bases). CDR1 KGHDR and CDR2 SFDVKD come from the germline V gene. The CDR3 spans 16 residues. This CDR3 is CATSVLEGSGTGELFF. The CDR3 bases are TGTGCCACCAGTGTTTTGGAGGGGTCGGGCACCGGGGAGCTGTTTTTT.

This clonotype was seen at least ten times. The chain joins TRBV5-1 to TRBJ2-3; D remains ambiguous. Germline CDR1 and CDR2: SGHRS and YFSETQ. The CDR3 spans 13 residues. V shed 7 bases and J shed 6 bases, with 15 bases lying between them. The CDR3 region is CASAVGSADTQYF. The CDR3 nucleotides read TGCGCCAGCGCGGTGGGGTCAGCGGATACGCAGTATTTT.

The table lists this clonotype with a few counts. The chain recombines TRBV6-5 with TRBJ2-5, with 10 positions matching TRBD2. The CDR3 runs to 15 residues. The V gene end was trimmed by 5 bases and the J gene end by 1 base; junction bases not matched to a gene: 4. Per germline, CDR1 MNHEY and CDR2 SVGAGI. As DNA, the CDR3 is TGTGCCAGCAGTCCTAGCGGGAGCCCCCAAGAGACCCAGTACTTC. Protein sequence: CASSPSGSPQETQYF.

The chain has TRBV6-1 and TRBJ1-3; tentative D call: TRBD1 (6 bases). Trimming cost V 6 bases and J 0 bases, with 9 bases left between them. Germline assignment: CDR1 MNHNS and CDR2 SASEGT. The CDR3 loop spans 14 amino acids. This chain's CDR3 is CASSTGNSGNTIYF. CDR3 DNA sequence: TGTGCCAGCAGCACAGGGAACTCTGGAAACACCATATATTTT.

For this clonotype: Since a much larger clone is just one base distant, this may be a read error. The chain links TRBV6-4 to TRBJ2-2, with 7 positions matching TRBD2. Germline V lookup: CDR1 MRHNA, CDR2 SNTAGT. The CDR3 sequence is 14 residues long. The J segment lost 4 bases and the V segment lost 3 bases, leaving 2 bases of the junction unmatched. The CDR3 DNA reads TGTGCCAGCAGTGAACGCGGGGGCACCGGGGAGCTGTTTTTT. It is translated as CASSERGGTGELFF.

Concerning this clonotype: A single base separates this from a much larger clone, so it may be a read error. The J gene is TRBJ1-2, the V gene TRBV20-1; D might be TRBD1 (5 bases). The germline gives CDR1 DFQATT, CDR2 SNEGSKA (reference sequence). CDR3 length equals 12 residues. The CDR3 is CSARMGDYDYTF. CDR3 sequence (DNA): TGCAGTGCTAGGATGGGGGACTATGACTACACCTTC.

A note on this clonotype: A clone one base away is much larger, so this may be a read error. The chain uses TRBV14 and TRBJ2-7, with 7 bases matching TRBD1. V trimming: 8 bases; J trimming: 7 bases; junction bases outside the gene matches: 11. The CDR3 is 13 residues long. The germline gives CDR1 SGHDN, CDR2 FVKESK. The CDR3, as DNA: TGTGCCAGCGGCCGACAGGGATCGAGTGAGCAGTACTTC. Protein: CASGRQGSSEQYF.

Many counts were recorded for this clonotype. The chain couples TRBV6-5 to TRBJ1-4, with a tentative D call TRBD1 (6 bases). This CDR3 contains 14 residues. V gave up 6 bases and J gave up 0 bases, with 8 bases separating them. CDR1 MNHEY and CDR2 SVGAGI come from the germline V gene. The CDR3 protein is CASRRTATNEKLFF. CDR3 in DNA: TGTGCCAGCAGAAGGACAGCAACTAATGAAAAACTGTTTTTT.

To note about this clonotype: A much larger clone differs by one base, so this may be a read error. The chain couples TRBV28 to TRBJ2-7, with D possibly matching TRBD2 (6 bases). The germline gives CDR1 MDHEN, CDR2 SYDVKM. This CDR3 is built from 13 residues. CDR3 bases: TGTGCCAGCAGTGGGGGGATTGGCTACGTGCAGTACTTC. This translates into CASSGGIGYVQYF.

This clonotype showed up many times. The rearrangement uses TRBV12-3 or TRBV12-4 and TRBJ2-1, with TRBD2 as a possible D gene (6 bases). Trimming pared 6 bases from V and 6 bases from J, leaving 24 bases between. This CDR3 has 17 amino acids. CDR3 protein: CASSHAGRLEYPNEQFF. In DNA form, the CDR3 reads TGTGCCAGCAGCCACGCCGGGAGACTAGAGTACCCCAATGAGCAGTTCTTC.

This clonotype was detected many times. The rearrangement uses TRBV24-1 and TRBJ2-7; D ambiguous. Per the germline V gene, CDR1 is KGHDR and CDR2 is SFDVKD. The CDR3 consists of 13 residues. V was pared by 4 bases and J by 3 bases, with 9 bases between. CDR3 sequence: CATSDRNNYEQYF. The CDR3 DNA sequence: TGTGCCACCAGTGACAGGAACAACTACGAGCAGTACTTC.

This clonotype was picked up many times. The CDR3 spells CASSQERNAGGGNEQFF. The CDR3 nucleotides are TGCGCCAGCAGCCAAGAGAGGAATGCGGGAGGCGGGAATGAGCAGTTCTTC. The V and J genes are TRBV4-1 and TRBJ2-1; 8 bases align to TRBD2. V lost 0 bases to trimming and J lost 7 bases; unmatched junction nucleotides: 11. This CDR3 spans 17 amino acids. CDR1 and CDR2 from the germline V gene are MGHRA and YSYEKL.

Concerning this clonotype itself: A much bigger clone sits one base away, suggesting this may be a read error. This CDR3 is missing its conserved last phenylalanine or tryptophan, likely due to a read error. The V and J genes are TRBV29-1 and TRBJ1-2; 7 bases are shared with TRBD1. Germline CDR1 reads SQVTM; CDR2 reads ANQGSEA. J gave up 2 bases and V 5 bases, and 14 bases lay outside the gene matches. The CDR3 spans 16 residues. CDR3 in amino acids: CSVRGGDRERNYGYTS. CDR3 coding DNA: TGCAGCGTTCGGGGGGGCGACAGGGAGCGAAACTATGGCTACACCTCC.

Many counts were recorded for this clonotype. CDR3 loop: CASSPQTSVNTGELFF. For the CDR3, the DNA is TGTGCCAGCAGCCCCCAGACTAGCGTGAACACCGGGGAGCTGTTTTTT. This chain links TRBV6-4 with TRBJ2-2; TRBD2 matches 8 bases. The germline V gene has CDR1 MRHNA and CDR2 SNTAGT. This CDR3 comprises 16 residues. With V trimmed by 6 bases and J by 1 base, 7 bases remained unmatched.

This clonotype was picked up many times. The CDR3 nucleotides are TGCAGTGCTAGAGATCCCGGACTAGCGGGAGGTAGTGAGCAGTTCTTC. It specifies CSARDPGLAGGSEQFF. V gene TRBV20-1 combines with J gene TRBJ2-1; 14 bases are a match to TRBD2. The CDR3 length is 16 residues. J was trimmed by 9 bases and V by 0 bases; bases with no gene match: 7. CDR1 and CDR2 (germline): DFQATT, SNEGSKA (reference sequence).

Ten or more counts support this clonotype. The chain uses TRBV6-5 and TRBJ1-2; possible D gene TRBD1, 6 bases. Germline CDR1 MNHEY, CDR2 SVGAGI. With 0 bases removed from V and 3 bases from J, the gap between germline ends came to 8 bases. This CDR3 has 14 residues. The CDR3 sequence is CASSYSTGYYGYTF. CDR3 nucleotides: TGTGCCAGCAGTTACTCCACAGGGTACTATGGCTACACCTTC.

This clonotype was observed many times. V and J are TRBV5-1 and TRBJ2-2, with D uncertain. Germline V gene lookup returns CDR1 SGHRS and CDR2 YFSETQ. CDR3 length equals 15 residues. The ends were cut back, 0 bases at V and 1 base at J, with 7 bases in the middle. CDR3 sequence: CASSLAFGNTGELFF. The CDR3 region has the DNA TGCGCCAGCAGCTTGGCGTTCGGGAACACCGGGGAGCTGTTTTTT. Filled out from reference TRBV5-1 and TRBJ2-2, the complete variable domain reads KAGVTQTPRYLIKTRGQQVTLSCSPISGHRSVSWYQQTPGQGLQFLFEYFSETQRNKGNFPGRFSGRQFSNSRSEMNVSTLELGDSALYLCASSLAFGNTGELFFGEGSRLTVL.